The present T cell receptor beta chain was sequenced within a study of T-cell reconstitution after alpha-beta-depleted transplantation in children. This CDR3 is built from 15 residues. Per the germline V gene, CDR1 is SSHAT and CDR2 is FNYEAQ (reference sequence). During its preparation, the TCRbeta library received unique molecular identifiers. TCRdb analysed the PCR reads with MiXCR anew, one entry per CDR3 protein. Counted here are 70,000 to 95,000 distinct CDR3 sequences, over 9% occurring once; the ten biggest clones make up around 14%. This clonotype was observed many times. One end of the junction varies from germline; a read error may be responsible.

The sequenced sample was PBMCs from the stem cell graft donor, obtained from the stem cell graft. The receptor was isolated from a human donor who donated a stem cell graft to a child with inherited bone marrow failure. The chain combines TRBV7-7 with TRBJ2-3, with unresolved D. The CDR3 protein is CASSPLLSSTDTQYF. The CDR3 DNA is TGTGCTAGCAGCCCACTCCTGTCTAGCACAGATACGCAGTATTTT.